This T cell receptor (beta chain) derives from a study of Ad26.COV2.S vaccination and SARS-CoV-2 variants. Treatment noted: roughly 20 received Ad26.COV2.S at low or high dose, single or two shots; roughly 5 received placebo; per-sample allocation not given. Specimen acquisition occurred on day 63 following the initial vaccine or placebo injection. Repertoires were generated with immunoSEQ multiplex PCR, while TCRdb's copy carries only in-frame clones and drops some. This table holds 400,000 to 500,000 clones, about 88% found once. Germline V gives CDR1 LNHDA, CDR2 SQIVND (reference sequence). This CDR3 is built from 14 residues. Trimming cost V 6 bases and J 4 bases; bases outside gene matches: 5.

The sample consisted of peripheral blood, taken in a trial of Ad26.COV2.S vaccine versus placebo. This clonotype was obtained from a person between 18 and 65 years old who received the Ad26.COV2.S COVID-19 vaccine or a placebo. V usage is TRBV19 and J usage is TRBJ2-3; TRBD1 matches 9 bases. CDR3 in amino acids: CASRIGQGPDTQYF. The CDR3 coding sequence is TGTGCCAGTAGGATCGGACAGGGGCCAGATACGCAGTATTTT.